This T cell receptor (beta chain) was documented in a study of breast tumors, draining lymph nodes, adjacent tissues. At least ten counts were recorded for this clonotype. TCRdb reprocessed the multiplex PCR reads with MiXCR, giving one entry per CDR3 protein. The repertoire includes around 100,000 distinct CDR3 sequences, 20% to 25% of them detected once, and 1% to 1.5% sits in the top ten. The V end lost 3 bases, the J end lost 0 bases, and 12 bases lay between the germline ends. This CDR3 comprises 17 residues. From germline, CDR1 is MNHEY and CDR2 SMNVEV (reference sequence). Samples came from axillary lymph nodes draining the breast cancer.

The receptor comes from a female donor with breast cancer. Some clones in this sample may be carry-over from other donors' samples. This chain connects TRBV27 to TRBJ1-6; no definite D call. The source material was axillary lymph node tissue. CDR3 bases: TGTGCCAGCAGTTTGGAGGTTCGCCGCTCCTATAATTCACCCCTCCACTTT. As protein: CASSLEVRRSYNSPLHF.